This entry lists 21 T cell receptor beta chains sequenced from one sample in a study of shared clonotypes between healthy human individuals. Sequencing was performed with immunoSEQ multiplex PCR; in TCRdb, only in-frame clones are kept and a portion is missing. The data contain about 1 million clones, around 75% of them singletons. The sequencing sample was made of memory CD4+ T cells sorted from blood. Subset in this sample: CD45RA-negative fraction. The receptor set was obtained from a man aged 18 to 30 in good health.

The sample holds one count of this clone. The chain uses TRBV5-1 and TRBJ2-7, with D tentatively TRBD1 (6 bases). The CDR3 loop spans 15 amino acids. Germline loops: CDR1 SGHRS, CDR2 YFSETQ. Trimming removed 4 bases at V and 1 base at J, with 15 bases between. The CDR3 coding sequence is TGCGCCAGCAGCCCTGGACAGAGCCAGTCCTACGAGCAGTACTTC. Protein product: CASSPGQSQSYEQYF.

The sample holds a few counts of this clone. As DNA, the CDR3 is TGTGCCAGCCGAGCGGGAGGGCCATACGAGCAGTACTTC. Translated, it gives CASRAGGPYEQYF. The chain carries TRBV7-2 and TRBJ2-7, with TRBD2 matching 10 bases. This CDR3 contains 13 residues. J was trimmed by 4 bases and V by 8 bases; bases with no gene match: 5. The germline V gene has CDR1 SGHTA and CDR2 FQGNSA.

This chain links TRBV30 with TRBJ1-2; D unclear. The CDR3 extends over 13 amino acids. Trimming took 5 bases from V and 4 from J, leaving 14 bases between them. CDR1 is GTSNPN, CDR2 SVGIG, per germline (reference sequence). The CDR3, as DNA: TGTGCCTGGGGCCGAACCCCTTCCTATGGCTACACCTTC. Amino acids: CAWGRTPSYGYTF. The full variable domain, in which reference TRBV30 and TRBJ1-2 provide the parts outside the CDR3, is SQTIHQWPATLVQPVGSPLSLECTVEGTSNPNLYWYRQAAGRGLQLLFYSVGIGQISSEVPQNLSASRPQDRQFILSSKKLLLSDSGFYLCAWGRTPSYGYTFGSGTRLTVV.

This clone was detected a few times. The CDR3 region is CASSSPSRQGSNSPLHF. CDR3 sequence (DNA): TGCGCCAGCAGCTCTCCATCTAGACAGGGATCAAATTCACCCCTCCACTTT. The chain joins TRBV5-1 to TRBJ1-6; 7 bases agree with TRBD1. CDR3 length: 17 amino acids. The V segment lost 3 bases and the J segment 7 bases; nucleotides outside the gene matches: 13. Germline lookup yields CDR1 SGHRS and CDR2 YFSETQ.

J is TRBJ2-5 and V is TRBV11-2; D not resolved. The V end lost 5 bases, the J end lost 2 bases, and 9 bases lay between the germline ends. The CDR3 contains 13 residues. Germline values: CDR1 SGHAT, CDR2 FQNNGV. CDR3 amino acids: CASSLSRQETQYF. The CDR3 DNA reads TGTGCCAGCAGCCTTTCGAGGCAAGAGACCCAGTACTTC.

The V gene is TRBV2, the J gene TRBJ1-1; 8 bases fit TRBD1. Germline CDR1 and CDR2: SNHLY and FYNNEI. The CDR3 runs 16 residues. Germline trimming cut 1 base from V and 3 bases from J; bases unmatched to any gene: 7. CDR3 DNA: TGTGCCAGCAGTGAAGTAATATTGGACAGGGACACTGAAGCTTTCTTT. It yields the protein CASSEVILDRDTEAFF.

This chain connects TRBV6-5 to TRBJ2-1; a weak D match, TRBD1 (6 bases). V was pared by 5 bases and J by 9 bases, with 14 bases between. The CDR3 consists of 13 residues. Germline CDR1 reads MNHEY; CDR2 reads SVGAGI. The CDR3 region has the DNA TGTGCCAGCAGTCTCATGGGGACAACTGAGCAGTTCTTC. It is translated as CASSLMGTTEQFF.

This chain joins TRBV9 and TRBJ2-2, with no clear D. Germline V gene lookup returns CDR1 SGDLS and CDR2 YYNGEE. The CDR3 totals 16 residues. V was pared by 0 bases and J by 4 bases, with 13 bases between. The CDR3, as DNA: TGTGCCAGCAGCGTAGAATTTGGAAGGACCACCGGGGAGCTGTTTTTT. This gives the protein CASSVEFGRTTGELFF.

Concerning this clone itself: This specimen includes other DNA sequences encoding the same CDR3. The V gene is TRBV19, the J gene TRBJ2-1; D is unresolved. V was pared by 0 bases and J by 0 bases, with 6 bases between. Germline-derived CDR1 and CDR2 are LNHDA and SQIVND (reference sequence). This CDR3 region has 15 residues. CDR3 DNA: TGTGCCAGTAGTATAGATAGTAGCTCCTACAATGAGCAGTTCTTC. This encodes CASSIDSSSYNEQFF.

The chain recombines TRBV7-3 with TRBJ2-1; 9 bases match TRBD2. The V gene end was trimmed by 0 bases and the J gene end by 5 bases; junction bases not matched to a gene: 2. The germline CDR1 and CDR2 sequences are SGHTA and FQGTGA. The CDR3 is made up of 15 amino acids. The CDR3 is CASSLTSGSHNEQFF. The CDR3 DNA follows: TGTGCCAGCAGCTTAACTAGCGGGAGTCACAATGAGCAGTTCTTC.

The chain recombines TRBV10-3 with TRBJ2-7, with D unclear. Per the germline V gene, CDR1 is ENHRY and CDR2 is SYGVKD. V lost 2 bases and J 7 bases, leaving 6 bases between the germline ends. The CDR3 loop spans 11 amino acids. The CDR3 loop is CAISEGWEQYF. As DNA, the CDR3 is TGTGCCATCAGTGAGGGTTGGGAGCAGTACTTC.

This clone was seen more than once but under ten times. The chain uses TRBV6-1 and TRBJ1-5; D might be TRBD1 (5 bases). This CDR3 contains 15 residues. Germline CDR1 reads MNHNS; CDR2 reads SASEGT. Trimming cost V 2 bases and J 1 base, with 9 bases left between them. The CDR3 here is CASSEQGVSNQPQHF. In nucleotides, the CDR3 is TGTGCCAGCAGTGAACAGGGCGTGAGCAATCAGCCCCAGCATTTT.

This chain connects TRBV13 to TRBJ1-6; D unresolved. The V end was cut by 5 bases, the J end by 10 bases, with 9 bases between. The CDR3 runs 12 residues. The germline V gene has CDR1 PRHDT and CDR2 FYEKMQ (reference sequence). DNA of the CDR3: TGTGCCAGCAGCGCCGACACCTCACCCCTCCACTTT. The encoded protein is CASSADTSPLHF.

The chain links TRBV5-1 to TRBJ2-1; D gene uncertain. This CDR3 is built from 15 residues. Germline V gives CDR1 SGHRS, CDR2 YFSETQ. V was trimmed by 0 bases and J by 5 bases, leaving 12 bases between them. CDR3 in amino acids: CASSLEGAQNNEQFF. In nucleotides, the CDR3 is TGCGCCAGCAGCTTGGAGGGTGCCCAAAACAATGAGCAGTTCTTC.

This clone was picked up a small number of times. V is TRBV7-9 and J is TRBJ1-1; the D is unclear. Germline V gene lookup returns CDR1 SEHNR and CDR2 FQNEAQ (reference sequence). The germline V and J ends were trimmed by 1 base and 6 bases, with 18 bases remaining between them. The CDR3 runs 16 residues. The DNA for the CDR3 is TGTGCCAGCAGCTTAGGATGGGCGTTCCAACGGGCTGAAGCTTTCTTT. Encoded protein: CASSLGWAFQRAEAFF.

A word on this clone: This likely traces to a read error, being one base from a far larger clone. This sample includes further DNA sequences coding for the same CDR3. The genes are TRBV13 and TRBJ1-4; weak D call: TRBD1 (5 bases). This CDR3 has 14 amino acids. Germline CDR1 reads PRHDT; CDR2 reads FYEKMQ (reference sequence). V was pared by 5 bases and J by 7 bases, with 14 bases between. This CDR3 reads CASSLGQGGEKLFF. CDR3 sequence (DNA): TGTGCCAGCAGCCTGGGGCAGGGAGGTGAAAAACTGTTTTTT.

J is TRBJ1-2 and V is TRBV9, with 8 bases identical to TRBD1. Germline values: CDR1 SGDLS, CDR2 YYNGEE. The CDR3 contains 15 residues. J lost 3 bases, V lost 0 bases, and 4 bases had no gene match. The CDR3 here is CASSVATGGDYGYTF. In nucleotides, the CDR3 is TGTGCCAGCAGCGTAGCCACAGGGGGGGACTATGGCTACACCTTC. Together with reference TRBV9 and TRBJ1-2, the CDR3 gives the full variable domain: DSGVTQTPKHLITATGQRVTLRCSPRSGDLSVYWYQQSLDQGLQFLIQYYNGEERAKGNILERFSAQQFPDLHSELNLSSLELGDSALYFCASSVATGGDYGYTFGSGTRLTVV.

V usage is TRBV30 and J usage is TRBJ1-4; D unresolved. Germline V gene lookup returns CDR1 GTSNPN and CDR2 SVGIG (reference sequence). The CDR3 has 12 amino acids. Trimming removed 5 bases at V and 6 bases at J, with 10 bases between. CDR3 region: CAWSRTDEKLFF. CDR3 in DNA: TGTGCCTGGTCCAGGACTGATGAAAAACTGTTTTTT. The variable domain in full, with the rest retrieved from reference TRBV30 and TRBJ1-4, is SQTIHQWPATLVQPVGSPLSLECTVEGTSNPNLYWYRQAAGRGLQLLFYSVGIGQISSEVPQNLSASRPQDRQFILSSKKLLLSDSGFYLCAWSRTDEKLFFGSGTQLSVL.

A few counts support this clone. The genes are TRBV9 and TRBJ2-3; a possible D gene is TRBD2 (5 bases). The germline gives CDR1 SGDLS, CDR2 YYNGEE. CDR3 length: 14 residues. V gave up 3 bases and J gave up 5 bases, with 13 bases separating them. CDR3 bases: TGTGCCAGCAGCGCGGGCGGGTTGGGAGATACGCAGTATTTT. It encodes CASSAGGLGDTQYF.

The table lists this clone with many counts. V and J are TRBV30 and TRBJ1-6; D not certain. There are 13 residues in the CDR3. Trimming removed 4 bases from V and 8 bases from J, with 12 bases in between. Looked up from germline, CDR1 is GTSNPN and CDR2 is SVGIG (reference sequence). CDR3 in amino acids: CAWTAREDSPLHF. In DNA, the CDR3 is TGTGCCTGGACAGCGCGGGAGGATTCACCCCTCCACTTT.

This chain links TRBV6-5 with TRBJ1-2; a weak D match, TRBD1 (5 bases). The CDR3 covers 14 residues. Germline-derived CDR1 and CDR2 are MNHEY and SVGAGI. The V and J ends lost 6 bases and 6 bases respectively, with 17 bases between them. CDR3 sequence (DNA): TGTGCCAGCAGATCCATAACAGGCGGAGATGGCTACACCTTC. This encodes CASRSITGGDGYTF.